Each of the 10 T cell receptor beta chains below was sequenced from the same sample in a study of identical twins (dated by TCRdb to the mid-2010s). Library generation was performed with 5' RACE. Reads for this sample came from an Illumina HiSeq 2000. TCRdb ran its own pipeline on the public reads, namely fastp trimming at Q25 and MiXCR clone calling, and kept in-frame beta chains. When rows share a CDR3 protein, they turn into one entry using the most common DNA and genes. Here the sample has more than 600,000 distinct CDR3 sequences; about 20% occur a single time. Approximately 14% of the sample is taken by the ten largest. This sample also belongs to another study, concerning T cells expressing NK-cell markers.

The sequenced sample consisted of PBMCs. The receptors come from a woman under 30 in good health.

The J gene is TRBJ2-7, the V gene TRBV14; either TRBD1 or TRBD2 may fit D (5 bases each). The CDR3 runs to 15 residues. Germline CDR1 is SGHDN and CDR2 is FVKESK. With 0 bases removed from V and 6 bases from J, the gap between germline ends came to 15 bases. The CDR3 bases are TGTGCCAGCAGCCAAGACGGCGGGTTGGGACGCGAGCAGTACTTC. This sequence encodes CASSQDGGLGREQYF.

This clonotype has more than one count but fewer than ten. This rearrangement joins TRBV2 to TRBJ1-5; 7 bases map to TRBD1. Unmatched junction bases numbered 9, after V lost 5 bases and J lost 2 bases. Germline values: CDR1 SNHLY, CDR2 FYNNEI. The CDR3 loop spans 16 amino acids. CDR3 nucleotide sequence: TGTGCCAGCAGTCCGAGAAAGGGGGCGGGCAATCAGCCCCAGCATTTT. The encoded protein is CASSPRKGAGNQPQHF.

J is TRBJ2-3 and V is TRBV15; D gene ambiguous. Trimming removed 3 bases at V and 4 bases at J, with 14 bases between. The germline V gene has CDR1 LNHNV and CDR2 YYDKDF (reference sequence). There are 15 residues in the CDR3. CDR3 nucleotides: TGTGCCACCAGCAGTAACCGTGCGACGGCAGATACGCAGTATTTT. Amino acids: CATSSNRATADTQYF.

This clonotype was detected a few times. The V and J genes are TRBV5-1 and TRBJ1-2, with D possibly TRBD1 on 6 matching bases. The CDR3 consists of 16 residues. V was shortened by 4 bases and J by 0 bases, with 16 bases between the two germline ends. Germline loops: CDR1 SGHRS, CDR2 YFSETQ. The CDR3 loop reads CASSGLTGQTNYGYTF. CDR3 DNA sequence: TGCGCCAGCAGCGGGCTGACAGGCCAAACTAACTATGGCTACACCTTC.

This chain links TRBV6-1 with TRBJ2-7; 8 bases fit TRBD1. The CDR3 runs 15 residues. V lost 6 bases and J lost 7; bases outside the gene matches: 14. Germline V CDR1 and CDR2: MNHNS, SASEGT. CDR3 in amino acids: CASSPTRTGLGEQYF. The CDR3 coding sequence is TGTGCCAGCAGCCCTACCCGGACAGGGCTAGGGGAGCAGTACTTC.

This clonotype came up a few times. This rearrangement joins TRBV12-3 or TRBV12-4 to TRBJ1-1; 8 positions match TRBD1. This CDR3 is 14 amino acids long. The V and J ends lost 6 bases and 0 bases, in that order; junction bases with no gene match: 3. CDR3 sequence reads: CASRQGDLNTEAFF. CDR3 nucleotides: TGTGCCAGCAGACAGGGGGACTTGAACACTGAAGCTTTCTTT.

This clonotype has only a few counts. The chain recombines TRBV12-3 or TRBV12-4 with TRBJ2-6, with D unresolved. The V and J ends lost 2 bases and 4 bases respectively, with 9 bases between them. This CDR3 is 15 amino acids long. The CDR3 DNA is TGTGCCAGCAGTTTAACCTCCTCGGGGGCCAACGTCCTGACTTTC. This sequence encodes CASSLTSSGANVLTF.

In its sample, this clonotype was seen many times. The V gene is TRBV5-6, the J gene TRBJ2-1; 9 bases line up with TRBD2. Trimming removed 4 bases from V and 3 bases from J; junction bases left unmatched: 8. The CDR3 has 16 amino acids. The germline CDR1 and CDR2 sequences are SGHDT and YYEEEE. The CDR3 region has the DNA TGTGCCAGCAGCCACGTCAGCGGGAGGTACTACAATGAGCAGTTCTTC. Amino acids: CASSHVSGRYYNEQFF.

The chain couples TRBV5-1 to TRBJ2-7, with TRBD2 as a possible D gene (5 bases). V lost 4 bases, J lost 2 bases, and 16 bases lay in between. The CDR3 is 15 amino acids. CDR1 and CDR2 (germline): SGHRS, YFSETQ. CDR3 coding DNA: TGCGCCAGCAGCCAAGAGTCCCGGGGAACCTACGAGCAGTACTTC. This codes for CASSQESRGTYEQYF.

In its sample, this clonotype was seen a few times. The genes are TRBV4-2 and TRBJ2-7, with D possibly being TRBD1 (5 bases). Germline-derived CDR1 and CDR2 are LGHNA and YNFKEQ. This CDR3 spans 14 amino acids. V was clipped by 1 base and J by 5 bases, with 12 bases between them. CDR3 DNA: TGTGCCAGCAGCCAAGTGATAGGGGCCAACGAGCAGTACTTC. Translated, it gives CASSQVIGANEQYF.